These T cell receptor beta chains were read from a single sample in a study of T-cell memory formation after mild COVID-19. TCRdb ran MiXCR on the 5' RACE reads and lists one entry per CDR3 protein. The sample shows about 600,000 distinct CDR3 sequences, 20% to 25% of them seen only once. Sequenced sample: PBMCs or a T cell subset sorted from them (not recorded which). The receptors were sampled from an adult woman who had mild COVID-19 (a few samples of this study predate the infection). Cell type and time point are not known. Both conserved end residues are part of each CDR3. D genes are given only for firm matches. Some rows have no size entry. The others give once, few or many, or a class for an expanded clone.

CDR3 protein: CAISETDPIQGDEQYF; CDR3 DNA: TGTGCCATCAGTGAGACCGACCCGATACAAGGTGACGAGCAGTACTTC; J gene: TRBJ2-7; V gene: TRBV10-3; clone size: NA; D gene: NA
CDR3 protein: CASSLPGEHTQYF; CDR3 DNA: TGTGCCAGCTCACTGCCCGGCGAGCATACGCAGTATTTT; J gene: TRBJ2-3; V gene: TRBV18; clone size: NA; D gene: NA
CDR3 protein: CATSDWGNTEAFF; CDR3 DNA: TGTGCCACCAGTGATTGGGGGAACACTGAAGCTTTCTTT; J gene: TRBJ1-1; V gene: TRBV24-1; clone size: few; D gene: NA
CDR3 protein: CASGAATYEQYF; CDR3 DNA: TGTGCCAGCGGTGCCGCCACCTACGAGCAGTACTTC; J gene: TRBJ2-7; V gene: TRBV7-8; clone size: NA; D gene: NA
CDR3 protein: CASSGGSFSSYEQYF; CDR3 DNA: TGTGCCAGCAGCGGGGGCAGCTTTAGCTCCTACGAGCAGTACTTC; J gene: TRBJ2-7; V gene: TRBV4-2; clone size: few; D gene: NA
CDR3 protein: CASSLSPGRAGGNTEAFF; CDR3 DNA: TGTGCCAGCAGTTTATCACCCGGCAGGGCAGGGGGGAACACTGAAGCTTTCTTT; J gene: TRBJ1-1; V gene: TRBV27; clone size: few; D gene: TRBD1
CDR3 protein: CASSPGTRYGYTF; CDR3 DNA: TGCGCCAGCAGCCCCGGGACTCGCTATGGCTACACCTTC; J gene: TRBJ1-2; V gene: TRBV5-1; clone size: few; D gene: NA
CDR3 protein: CASSHQEYNPYEQYF; CDR3 DNA: TGTGCCAGCAGCCACCAGGAGTATAATCCCTACGAGCAGTACTTC; J gene: TRBJ2-7; V gene: TRBV4-2; clone size: few; D gene: NA
CDR3 protein: CASSQGGGWDTQYF; CDR3 DNA: TGCGCCAGCAGCCAAGGCGGGGGGTGGGATACGCAGTATTTT; J gene: TRBJ2-3; V gene: TRBV4-1; clone size: many; D gene: TRBD2
CDR3 protein: CASSLAANTGELFF; CDR3 DNA: TGCGCCAGCAGCTTGGCGGCAAACACCGGGGAGCTGTTTTTT; J gene: TRBJ2-2; V gene: TRBV5-1; clone size: many; D gene: NA
CDR3 protein: CASRPDISNQPQHF; CDR3 DNA: TGTGCCAGCAGGCCCGATATTAGCAATCAGCCCCAGCATTTT; J gene: TRBJ1-5; V gene: TRBV12-3/TRBV12-4; clone size: NA; D gene: NA
CDR3 protein: CASHRDARLNTEAFF; CDR3 DNA: TGTGCCAGTCATCGAGACGCCAGACTGAACACTGAAGCTTTCTTT; J gene: TRBJ1-1; V gene: TRBV7-8; clone size: NA; D gene: NA
CDR3 protein: CASSEALPGQNNSPLHF; CDR3 DNA: TGTGCCAGCAGTGAAGCGCTTCCGGGACAGAATAATTCACCCCTCCACTTT; J gene: TRBJ1-6; V gene: TRBV2; clone size: NA; D gene: TRBD1
CDR3 protein: CASSFGEFGYTF; CDR3 DNA: TGTGCCAGCAGTTTCGGGGAATTTGGCTACACCTTC; J gene: TRBJ1-2; V gene: TRBV12-3/TRBV12-4; clone size: few; D gene: NA
CDR3 protein: CASQTGTGGIDYGYTF; CDR3 DNA: TGTGCCAGCCAAACCGGGACAGGGGGCATCGACTATGGCTACACCTTC; J gene: TRBJ1-2; V gene: TRBV12-3/TRBV12-4; clone size: few; D gene: TRBD1
CDR3 protein: CASSQEVGRLNYGYTF; CDR3 DNA: TGCGCCAGCAGCCAAGAAGTGGGCAGGCTCAACTATGGCTACACCTTC; J gene: TRBJ1-2; V gene: TRBV4-1; clone size: NA; D gene: NA
CDR3 protein: CASSQGQEYTEAFF; CDR3 DNA: TGCGCCAGCAGCCAAGGGCAGGAGTACACTGAAGCTTTCTTT; J gene: TRBJ1-1; V gene: TRBV4-1; clone size: few; D gene: NA
CDR3 protein: CASSTDEPTGELFF; CDR3 DNA: TGTGCCAGCAGCACGGACGAGCCCACCGGGGAGCTGTTTTTT; J gene: TRBJ2-2; V gene: TRBV5-4; clone size: few; D gene: NA
CDR3 protein: CASSPGLGGGSYNEQFF; CDR3 DNA: TGTGCCAGCAGCCCCGGCTTAGGGGGTGGTTCCTACAATGAGCAGTTCTTC; J gene: TRBJ2-1; V gene: TRBV7-9; clone size: few; D gene: NA
CDR3 protein: CASSLRQGAHSGANVLTF; CDR3 DNA: TGCGCCAGCAGCCTTAGACAGGGGGCCCACTCTGGGGCCAACGTCCTGACTTTC; J gene: TRBJ2-6; V gene: TRBV4-1; clone size: few; D gene: TRBD1
CDR3 protein: CAISGTSGRALKETQYF; CDR3 DNA: TGTGCCATCAGTGGGACTAGCGGGAGGGCCCTCAAGGAGACCCAGTACTTC; J gene: TRBJ2-5; V gene: TRBV10-3; clone size: few; D gene: TRBD2
CDR3 protein: CASSLEVGEQYF; CDR3 DNA: TGTGCCAGCAGTTTAGAGGTCGGCGAGCAGTACTTC; J gene: TRBJ2-7; V gene: TRBV12-3/TRBV12-4; clone size: many; D gene: NA
CDR3 protein: CACSTDTQYF; CDR3 DNA: TGTGCCTGTAGCACAGATACGCAGTATTTT; J gene: TRBJ2-3; V gene: TRBV30; clone size: few; D gene: NA